Each of the 8 T cell receptor beta chains below was sequenced from the same sample in a study of cytomegalovirus exposure and HLA in healthy donors. It was with 60 Vbeta and 13 Jbeta primers that the PCR ran. The table came from immunoSEQ multiplex PCR; TCRdb's copy has only in-frame clones and leaves some out. The table lists approximately 220,000 clones, 83% of them singletons, with approximately 1.5% in the top ten. Source material: PBMCs. These receptors all stem from a girl aged 10 to 17 in good health and CMV-seronegative.

The chain uses TRBV7-8 and TRBJ2-7; weak D call: TRBD1 (6 bases). CDR3 length: 14 amino acids. V shed 1 base and J shed 2 bases, with 9 bases lying between them. Germline V CDR1 and CDR2: SGHVS, FQNEAQ. The CDR3 DNA sequence: TGTGCCAGCAGCTTAGTGGCAGGGGCCTACGAGCAGTACTTC. This gives the protein CASSLVAGAYEQYF.

V and J are TRBV4-3 and TRBJ2-3; 7 nucleotides match TRBD2. V was clipped by 0 bases and J by 4 bases; unmatched bases: 4. Germline V CDR1 and CDR2: LGHNA, YSLEER. The CDR3 loop spans 15 amino acids. The CDR3 coding sequence is TGCGCCAGCAGCCAAGATGGGGGGGGTTCAGATACGCAGTATTTT. It is translated as CASSQDGGGSDTQYF.

The rearrangement links TRBV29-1 to TRBJ1-6; D not resolved. CDR3 length equals 13 residues. V lost 3 bases and J lost 10, with 13 bases in between. From germline, CDR1 is SQVTM and CDR2 ANQGSEA. This CDR3 reads CSVDREEKSPLHF. In DNA, the CDR3 is TGCAGCGTTGACCGAGAGGAGAAGTCACCCCTCCACTTT.

This clone was observed once. J is TRBJ1-2 and V is TRBV28; 10 bases are a match to TRBD1. The CDR3 contains 16 residues. Germline trimming cut 6 bases from V and 5 bases from J; bases unmatched to any gene: 12. From germline, CDR1 is MDHEN and CDR2 SYDVKM. The CDR3 spells CASRRPATGGAYGYTF. In DNA form, the CDR3 reads TGTGCCAGCAGGCGTCCCGCGACAGGGGGCGCTTATGGCTACACCTTC.

The chain couples TRBV5-1 to TRBJ2-5, with 16 bases fitting TRBD2. Looked up from germline, CDR1 is SGHRS and CDR2 is YFSETQ. The CDR3 sequence is 16 residues long. The ends lost 5 bases at V and 3 bases at J; junction bases unmatched: 4. The CDR3 protein is CASRLGTSGREETQYF. CDR3 bases: TGCGCCAGCAGACTGGGGACTAGCGGGAGGGAAGAGACCCAGTACTTC.

This chain connects TRBV27 to TRBJ2-1; 10 bases fit TRBD2. The CDR3 has 18 amino acids. Germline V gives CDR1 MNHEY, CDR2 SMNVEV (reference sequence). V lost 4 bases to trimming and J lost 4 bases; unmatched junction nucleotides: 13. For the CDR3, the DNA is TGTGCCAGCAGTTCCCCCTCTTGGACTAGCGGATTATACAATGAGCAGTTCTTC. It yields the protein CASSSPSWTSGLYNEQFF.

This clone was counted a single time. This chain uses TRBV27 with TRBJ2-2, with TRBD1 matching 7 bases. Germline V gene sequence: CDR1 MNHEY, CDR2 SMNVEV (reference sequence). This CDR3 has 15 residues. V lost 5 bases, J lost 4 bases, and 7 bases stayed unmatched. CDR3 DNA: TGTGCCAGCAGTCCCCGACAGGGTTTCACCGGGGAGCTGTTTTTT. Protein: CASSPRQGFTGELFF.

The chain employs TRBV11-1 and TRBJ2-1; the D is unclear. CDR1 and CDR2 from the germline V gene are SGHAT and FQDESV (reference sequence). V lost 4 bases, J lost 9 bases, and 10 bases lay in between. The CDR3 extends over 12 amino acids. The CDR3 nucleotides read TGTGCCAGCAGCTCCCCCCCTCCTGAGCAGTTCTTC. It is translated as CASSSPPPEQFF.